The present entry profiles one TCR beta chain with its context. The sample comes from a study of CD8+ T cells in alopecia areata. It was cDNA, reverse transcribed from extracted RNA, that served as the sequencing template. Generated by immunoSEQ multiplex PCR, the TCRdb table keeps only in-frame clones and is missing some. The sample has 100,000 to 150,000 clones; about 47% are singletons. Looked up from germline, CDR1 is GTSNPN and CDR2 is SVGIG (reference sequence). The CDR3 consists of 13 residues. V was pared by 0 bases and J by 3 bases, with 8 bases between. J is TRBJ1-1 and V is TRBV30, with unresolved D. The clonotype originates from a human donor with alopecia areata. The sample in question was CD8+ T cells sorted from blood, obtained at week 0. The CDR3 coding sequence is TGTGCCTGGAGTGTACACGATGACACTGAAGCTTTCTTT. As protein: CAWSVHDDTEAFF.